The 9 T cell receptor beta chains below come from one sample, sequenced in a study of T cell changes during pregnancy in multiple sclerosis. The repertoire was sequenced with immunoSEQ multiplex PCR; TCRdb's copy has only in-frame clones and lacks some. Among about 44,000 clones, over 85% were seen once, and the ten largest hold more than 0.55%. Sequencing was performed on CD4+ T cells from peripheral blood mononuclear cells, taken in the first trimester of pregnancy. Receptor source: a female donor with multiple sclerosis, enrolled in a pregnancy study.

The V and J genes are TRBV28 and TRBJ2-7; 8 bases map to TRBD1. CDR1 MDHEN and CDR2 SYDVKM come from the germline V gene. V gave up 3 bases and J gave up 6 bases; unmatched junction bases: 13. The CDR3 has 16 residues. The CDR3 coding sequence is TGTGCCAGCAGTTTTGTCTTGACAGGGGTGAGGGGCGAGCAGTACTTC. Protein sequence: CASSFVLTGVRGEQYF. Complete variable domain (other parts from reference TRBV28 and TRBJ2-7): DVKVTQSSRYLVKRTGEKVFLECVQDMDHENMFWYRQDPGLGLRLIYFSYDVKMKEKGDIPEGYSVSREKKERFSLILESASTNQTSMYLCASSFVLTGVRGEQYFGPGTRLTVT.

The chain combines TRBV14 with TRBJ1-2; D gene unclear. V was pared by 4 bases and J by 3 bases, with 12 bases between. CDR3 length equals 14 residues. The germline V gene has CDR1 SGHDN and CDR2 FVKESK. CDR3 bases: TGTGCCAGCAGCCCACACCTGAGGGACTATGGCTACACCTTC. Its protein product is CASSPHLRDYGYTF.

The chain combines TRBV7-2 with TRBJ2-2; TRBD1 matches 9 bases. Trimming at V came to 5 bases and at J to 5 bases, leaving 12 bases not matched to a gene. The CDR3 is 17 amino acids. Germline V gives CDR1 SGHTA, CDR2 FQGNSA. CDR3 DNA: TGTGCCAGCAGCAAACGGACAGGGGCAGGGGGGACCGGGGAGCTGTTTTTT. Residues: CASSKRTGAGGTGELFF.

The chain recombines TRBV7-8 with TRBJ2-7; TRBD1 might be the D (5 bases). Per the germline V gene, CDR1 is SGHVS and CDR2 is FQNEAQ. The CDR3 runs to 14 residues. Trimming left V 1 base short and J 3 bases short, with 10 bases between. The CDR3 is CASSLGQTIYEQYF. DNA for the CDR3: TGTGCCAGCAGCTTAGGACAGACAATCTACGAGCAGTACTTC. Together with reference TRBV7-8 and TRBJ2-7, the CDR3 gives the full variable domain: GAGVSQSPRYKVAKRGQDVALRCDPISGHVSLFWYQQALGQGPEFLTYFQNEAQLDKSGLPSDRFFAERPEGSVSTLKIQRTQQEDSAVYLCASSLGQTIYEQYFGPGTRLTVT.

The chain couples TRBV27 to TRBJ1-5; maybe TRBD1 (5 bases). V was pared by 6 bases and J by 5 bases, with 8 bases between. CDR3 size: 12 residues. Germline V CDR1 and CDR2: MNHEY, SMNVEV (reference sequence). The DNA for the CDR3 is TGTGCCAGCAGAACAGGCTATCAGCCCCAGCATTTT. This codes for CASRTGYQPQHF.

This chain links TRBV6-1 with TRBJ2-3, with 9 bases aligning to TRBD2. This CDR3 has 16 amino acids. The trim removed 2 bases at V and 4 bases at J, leaving 7 bases unmatched. In germline, CDR1 is MNHNS, CDR2 SASEGT. CDR3 bases: TGTGCCAGCAGTGAACCCGGCGGGAGGGCGGCAGATACGCAGTATTTT. This sequence encodes CASSEPGGRAADTQYF.

V and J are TRBV18 and TRBJ2-7; D may be TRBD2 (6 bases). V lost 5 bases, J lost 3 bases, and 26 bases lay in between. Germline lookup yields CDR1 KGHSH and CDR2 LQKENI. The CDR3 extends over 18 amino acids. CDR3 sequence (DNA): TGTGCCAGCTCAGGAAAGGTGCCCGGGGGTCTTAATGTCTACGAGCAGTACTTC. Translated, it gives CASSGKVPGGLNVYEQYF.

As DNA, the CDR3 is TGTGCCAGCAGCGGGGGAGAATCGGGAAACACCATATATTTT. Translating gives CASSGGESGNTIYF. The rearrangement links TRBV9 to TRBJ1-3, with unresolved D. Germline-derived CDR1 and CDR2 are SGDLS and YYNGEE. CDR3 length: 14 residues. The V end lost 3 bases, the J end lost 4 bases, and 11 bases lay between the germline ends.

The rearrangement uses TRBV28 and TRBJ1-3, with 7 bases fitting TRBD1. V lost 6 bases and J lost 5; bases outside the gene matches: 7. The CDR3 is 14 residues long. Germline CDR1 MDHEN, CDR2 SYDVKM. The DNA for the CDR3 is TGTGCCAGCAGCCTAAAGGGACAGAGAAACACCATATATTTT. The encoded protein is CASSLKGQRNTIYF.